This T cell receptor beta chain was identified during a study of blood T cell repertoires in COVID-19. This CDR3 region has 18 residues. J gave up 2 bases and V 6 bases, and 10 bases lay outside the gene matches. Germline values: CDR1 LNHDA, CDR2 SQIVND (reference sequence). Clones were read by immunoSEQ multiplex PCR, and TCRdb kept only the in-frame ones, dropping some. Of approximately 360,000 clones listed, roughly nine tenths are singletons. V gene TRBV19 combines with J gene TRBJ2-2; 12 positions match TRBD1. The receptor was derived from a middle-aged man with acute or convalescent COVID-19. The sequenced material came from peripheral blood. The CDR3 DNA follows: TGTGCCAGTAGCCAACGGGACAGGGGGCGCCCCAACACCGGGGAGCTGTTTTTT. Its protein product is CASSQRDRGRPNTGELFF.